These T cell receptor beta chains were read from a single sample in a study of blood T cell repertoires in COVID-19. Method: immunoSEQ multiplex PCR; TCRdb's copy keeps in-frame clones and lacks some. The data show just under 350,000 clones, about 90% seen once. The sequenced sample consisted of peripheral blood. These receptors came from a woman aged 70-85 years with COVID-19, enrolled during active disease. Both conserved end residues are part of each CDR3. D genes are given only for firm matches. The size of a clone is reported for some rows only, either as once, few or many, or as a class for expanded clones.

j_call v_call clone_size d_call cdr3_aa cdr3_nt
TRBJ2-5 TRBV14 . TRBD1 CASSQGQALQETQYF TGTGCCAGCAGCCAGGGACAGGCCCTACAAGAGACCCAGTACTTC
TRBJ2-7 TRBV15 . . CATSGAGTFFYEQYF TGTGCCACCAGCGGAGCGGGGACATTTTTCTACGAGCAGTACTTC
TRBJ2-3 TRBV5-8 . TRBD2 CASSRTSGGPPGTDTQYF TGTGCCAGCAGCCGGACTAGCGGGGGCCCTCCGGGCACAGATACGCAGTATTTT
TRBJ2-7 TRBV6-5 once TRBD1 CASSHGQGYEQYF TGTGCCAGCAGTCATGGACAGGGCTACGAGCAGTACTTC
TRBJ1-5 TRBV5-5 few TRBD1 CASTLGQGFNQPQHF TGTGCCAGCACGTTGGGACAGGGCTTCAATCAGCCCCAGCATTTT
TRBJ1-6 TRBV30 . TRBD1 CAWHRGEESPLHF TGTGCCTGGCACAGGGGAGAGGAATCACCCCTCCACTTT
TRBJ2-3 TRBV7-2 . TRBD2 CASSSTSGARDTQYF TGTGCCAGCAGCTCGACTAGCGGGGCCAGAGATACGCAGTATTTT
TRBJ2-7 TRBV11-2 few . CASSLGLSDYEQYF TGTGCCAGCAGCTTAGGACTGTCCGACTACGAGCAGTACTTC
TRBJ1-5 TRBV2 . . CASRRESNQPQHF TGTGCCAGCAGGAGGGAGAGCAATCAGCCCCAGCATTTT
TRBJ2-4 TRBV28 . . CASSSGTTLAKNIQYF TGTGCCAGCAGTTCCGGGACAACGCTAGCCAAAAACATTCAGTACTTC
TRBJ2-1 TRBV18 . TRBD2 CASSPSGGAGNEQFF TGTGCCAGCTCCCCTAGCGGGGGGGCCGGAAATGAGCAGTTCTTC
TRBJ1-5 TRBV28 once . CASSVTVLNQPQHF TGTGCCAGCAGTGTTACAGTCCTCAATCAGCCCCAGCATTTT
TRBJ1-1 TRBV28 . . CASSFFPLQGNTEAFF TGTGCCAGCAGTTTTTTTCCCCTACAGGGGAACACTGAAGCTTTCTTT
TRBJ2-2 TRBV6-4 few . CASAPGTGELFF TGTGCCAGCGCCCCAGGGACCGGGGAGCTGTTTTTT
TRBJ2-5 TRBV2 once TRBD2 CAIRLAGETQYF TGTGCCATCCGCCTAGCGGGAGAGACCCAGTACTTC
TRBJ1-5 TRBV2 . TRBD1 CASTRTGGNSNQPQHF TGTGCCAGCACACGGACAGGGGGGAATAGCAATCAGCCCCAGCATTTT
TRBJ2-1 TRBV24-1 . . CATSDPLQGNEQFF TGTGCCACCAGTGATCCCCTCCAGGGTAATGAGCAGTTCTTC
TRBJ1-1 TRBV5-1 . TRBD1 CASKDTGDSTEAFF TGCGCCAGCAAAGACACAGGGGACTCCACTGAAGCTTTCTTT
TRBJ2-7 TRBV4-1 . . CASSQVVGGAYEQYF TGCGCCAGCAGCCAAGTGGTAGGAGGGGCCTACGAGCAGTACTTC
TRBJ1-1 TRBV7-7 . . CASSFDTNTEAFF TGTGCCAGCAGCTTCGACACGAACACTGAAGCTTTCTTT
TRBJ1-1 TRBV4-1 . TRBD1 CASSRVQGGTEAFF TGCGCCAGCAGTCGGGTACAGGGGGGGACTGAAGCTTTCTTT
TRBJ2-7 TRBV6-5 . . CASSNYEQYF TGTGCCAGCAGCAACTACGAGCAGTACTTC
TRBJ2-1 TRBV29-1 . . CSTGHYNEQFF TGCAGCACAGGACATTACAATGAGCAGTTCTTC
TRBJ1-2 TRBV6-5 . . CASSYSQGIYYGYTF TGTGCCAGCAGTTACTCACAGGGTATCTACTATGGCTACACCTTC
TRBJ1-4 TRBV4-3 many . CASSQVGAGVTNEKLFF TGCGCCAGCAGCCAAGTTGGGGCAGGGGTGACTAATGAAAAACTGTTTTTT
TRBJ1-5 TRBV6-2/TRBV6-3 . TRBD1 CASSRATTGINQPQHF TGTGCCAGCAGCCGTGCTACGACAGGGATCAATCAGCCCCAGCATTTT
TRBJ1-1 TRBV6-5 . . CASSMNNRVGAFF TGTGCCAGCAGTATGAATAACAGGGTTGGAGCTTTCTTT
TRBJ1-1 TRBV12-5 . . CASGLVPGLNTEAFF TGTGCTAGTGGTTTGGTGCCCGGGTTGAACACTGAAGCTTTCTTT